Listed below are T cell receptor beta chains from one sample, sequenced in a study of T-cell memory formation after mild COVID-19. TCRdb called the 5' RACE reads again in MiXCR, with one record for every CDR3 protein. This table holds 250,000 to 400,000 distinct CDR3 sequences, over 11% found once. Source material: PBMCs or a T cell subset sorted from them (not recorded which). The receptors stem from a man aged 18 to 30 who had mild COVID-19 (a few samples of this study predate the infection). Cell type and time point are not known. The CDR3 runs from the conserved cysteine through the conserved F or W. Some rows have no size entry. The others give once, few or many, or a class for an expanded clone.

abundance	v_gene	CDR3aa
-	TRBV5-1	CASSHRDRGANEQFF
-	TRBV9	CASSVAPDGGPYF
few	TRBV7-9	CASSNGDGYTF
-	TRBV7-8	CASSLKTALWGPDYSGANVLTF
few	TRBV6-2/TRBV6-3	CASSYRTDNEQFF
few	TRBV6-5	CASSYSPRSTDTQYF
many	TRBV29-1	CSVARRIDTQYF
-	TRBV4-2	CASSQDRVGAGIQYF
-	TRBV5-1	CASSSTSGGASETQYF
few	TRBV14	CASSQGSVGTDEQFF
few	TRBV4-1	CASSQEAGSSTDTQYF
few	TRBV4-3	CASSQGVGREQYF
many	TRBV12-3/TRBV12-4	CASRSRAGRAEAFF
few	TRBV4-2	CASSLGNAITDTQYF
few	TRBV19	CASSYADSPLHF
many	TRBV5-1	CASSLLGTSYEQYF
-	TRBV7-2	CASSPLGSSAGKKQFF
-	TRBV19	CASIGAGSLGYTF
few	TRBV7-9	CASSFVEHLTGELFF
-	TRBV6-6	CASSSTGLAETQYF
-	TRBV4-1	CASSQEVRGGTTEAFF
few	TRBV19	CASSWAIGNTEAFF
few	TRBV14	CASSRYRGRGYEQYF
many	TRBV4-2	CASSQDPANEQFF
few	TRBV29-1	CSVVAQGTYEQYF
-	TRBV29-1	CSVDTVVWGTNTEAFF
few	TRBV18	CASSQDRNYGYTF
-	TRBV9	CASSVEEGDTEAFF
-	TRBV7-2	CASSSPSNTEAFF
few	TRBV18	CASSPNSPGTGGPEAFF
-	TRBV18	CASSHDRGARSPLHF
few	TRBV7-2	CASSLRKMGTDTQYF
few	TRBV6-5	CASSYPGTFEAFF
-	TRBV7-9	CASSPGTGGNTEAFF
-	TRBV11-3	CASSSTSIGEQFF
-	TRBV4-3	CASSQDPLRGSPLHF
-	TRBV20-1	CSASDGNQPQHF
-	TRBV7-9	CASSPDRGNNQPQHF
-	TRBV7-8	CASSLAREWTCEQYF
few	TRBV12-3/TRBV12-4	CASTEGTSGQETQYF
few	TRBV20-1	CSAHQQDVLNTEAFF
many	TRBV15	CATSRGEEPKNIQYF
few	TRBV18	CASSANRVDGSYEQYF
-	TRBV7-9	CASRYTSQETQYF
-	TRBV6-5	CASSKLTGIDNSPLHF
-	TRBV12-3/TRBV12-4	CASSPLRPSGGYEQYF
-	TRBV20-1	CSARSLAGTYEQYF
many	TRBV4-1	CASSQGPPGGTEAFF
few	TRBV12-3/TRBV12-4	CASSQGAYTQYF